Shown below are 14 T cell receptor beta chains from a single sample sequenced in a study of T cell repertoires in cytomegalovirus infection. TCRdb called the reads again in MiXCR, with one record for every CDR3 protein. Among about 770,000 distinct CDR3 sequences listed, 25% to 35% were seen once. Their target antigens are unknown. The sample was cultured CD8+ T cells from PBMCs, taken from culture after CMV antigen stimulation. Receptors were obtained from a human donor in good health (CMV status not recorded). Some clones in this sample may be carry-over from other donors' samples.

This chain uses TRBV3-1 with TRBJ2-4, with 7 bases matching TRBD2. The length of the CDR3 is 16 residues. Germline CDR1 and CDR2: LGHDT and YNNKEL (reference sequence). The V gene end was trimmed by 4 bases and the J gene end by 1 base; junction bases not matched to a gene: 7. CDR3 amino acids: CASSPAGREAKNIQYF. The DNA of the CDR3 is TGTGCCAGCAGCCCCGCAGGGAGGGAGGCCAAAAACATTCAGTACTTC.

This clonotype has more than one count but fewer than ten. V and J are TRBV3-1 and TRBJ2-5, with 14 bases lining up with TRBD2. Germline V CDR1 and CDR2: LGHDT, YNNKEL (reference sequence). V lost 4 bases and J lost 3; bases outside the gene matches: 10. This CDR3 is built from 18 residues. CDR3 amino acids: CASSPSVTSGGAEETQYF. The CDR3 DNA reads TGTGCCAGCAGCCCCTCCGTGACTAGCGGGGGGGCCGAAGAGACCCAGTACTTC.

This clonotype was seen more than once but under ten times. J is TRBJ1-2 and V is TRBV19; TRBD1 agrees at 7 bases. The germline V gene has CDR1 LNHDA and CDR2 SQIVND (reference sequence). The V segment lost 6 bases and the J segment 4 bases; nucleotides outside the gene matches: 11. This CDR3 is built from 15 residues. CDR3 bases: TGTGCCAGTAGCCCGGGACAGCAAAATCTCTATGGCTACACCTTC. This sequence encodes CASSPGQQNLYGYTF.

This clonotype appeared a few times. V usage is TRBV10-3 and J usage is TRBJ1-4; TRBD1 matches at 8 bases. V lost 3 bases, J lost 3 bases, and 9 bases stayed unmatched. Germline CDR1 is ENHRY and CDR2 is SYGVKD. The length of the CDR3 is 17 residues. The CDR3 DNA follows: TGTGCCATCAGTGATGGGAGACAGGGGATACCTAATGAAAAACTGTTTTTT. Protein sequence: CAISDGRQGIPNEKLFF.

As DNA, the CDR3 is TGCGCCAGCAGCTTGTGGGGCGGGCCATACAATGAGCAGTTCTTC. Translating it yields CASSLWGGPYNEQFF. The chain combines TRBV5-1 with TRBJ2-1, with D perhaps assigned TRBD1 or TRBD2 (5 bases each). The CDR3 is 15 amino acids. The ends were cut back, 1 base at V and 4 bases at J, with 12 bases in the middle. In germline, CDR1 is SGHRS, CDR2 YFSETQ.

This clonotype was counted between two and nine times. In DNA, the CDR3 is TGTGCCAGCAGCTTTATCCCTGAAGCTTTCTTT. Translating it yields CASSFIPEAFF. V is TRBV7-9 and J is TRBJ1-1, with no clear D. Germline V lookup: CDR1 SEHNR, CDR2 FQNEAQ (reference sequence). V lost 3 bases, J lost 6 bases, and 5 bases lay in between. The CDR3 contains 11 residues.

This clonotype was seen repeatedly, ten times or more. The chain joins TRBV7-6 to TRBJ1-1; 8 positions match TRBD1. The ends lost 3 bases at V and 2 bases at J; junction bases unmatched: 8. Germline values: CDR1 SGHVS, CDR2 FNYEAQ. This CDR3 spans 16 amino acids. CDR3 sequence reads: CASSFPQDRANTEAFF. The CDR3 DNA is TGTGCCAGCAGCTTCCCTCAGGACAGGGCCAACACTGAAGCTTTCTTT.

The table lists this clonotype with a few counts. The chain has TRBV7-2 and TRBJ1-1, with a tentative D call TRBD1 (5 bases). Germline values: CDR1 SGHTA, CDR2 FQGNSA. V lost 3 bases and J 1 base, leaving 9 bases between the germline ends. The CDR3 is made up of 14 amino acids. The CDR3 coding sequence is TGTGCCAGCAGCTTCAGGGTTTGGAACACTGAAGCTTTCTTT. Its translation is CASSFRVWNTEAFF.

The gene calls are TRBV9 and TRBJ2-2; no reliable D call. Germline V gene sequence: CDR1 SGDLS, CDR2 YYNGEE. Trimming cost V 0 bases and J 1 base, with 10 bases left between them. The CDR3 has 16 residues. The CDR3: CASSVASVGNTGELFF. CDR3 DNA: TGTGCCAGCAGCGTAGCTAGTGTCGGGAACACCGGGGAGCTGTTTTTT.

V and J are TRBV19 and TRBJ2-5; 8 bases agree with TRBD2. Germline V CDR1 and CDR2: LNHDA, SQIVND (reference sequence). CDR3 size: 15 residues. V shed 4 bases and J 2 bases; nucleotides not matched to a gene: 6. As DNA, the CDR3 is TGTGCCAGTAGTACCGAACTAGCGGAGCAAGAGACCCAGTACTTC. It encodes CASSTELAEQETQYF.

In its sample, this clonotype was seen many times. The rearrangement links TRBV10-2 to TRBJ1-5; D not resolved. V was trimmed by 0 bases and J by 2 bases, leaving 5 bases between them. This CDR3 has 14 amino acids. CDR1 WSHSY and CDR2 SAAADI come from the germline V gene. This CDR3 is CASSESEGNQPQHF. CDR3 bases: TGCGCCAGCAGTGAGTCTGAGGGCAATCAGCCCCAGCATTTT.

V usage is TRBV7-4 and J usage is TRBJ2-1, with TRBD2 as a possible D gene (6 bases). Germline V gene lookup returns CDR1 SGHVT and CDR2 SQSDAQ. Trimming took 7 bases from V and 7 from J, leaving 11 bases between them. CDR3 length equals 12 residues. The CDR3 coding sequence is TGTGCCAGCAACATTGGGGGGAATGAGCAGTTCTTC. Translated, it gives CASNIGGNEQFF.

This clonotype was seen more than once but under ten times. This chain uses TRBV12-5 with TRBJ1-1; possible D gene TRBD1, 5 bases. The length of the CDR3 is 13 residues. Trimming removed 5 bases from V and 1 base from J, with 8 bases in between. CDR1 is LGHNT, CDR2 FRNRAP, per germline. CDR3 in DNA: TGTGCTAGTGGTATCGGGACGAACACTGAAGCTTTCTTT. It specifies CASGIGTNTEAFF.

The chain has TRBV5-6 and TRBJ2-1, with 12 nucleotides matching TRBD2. CDR3 size: 18 residues. Trimming cost V 2 bases and J 0 bases; bases outside gene matches: 6. Germline lookup yields CDR1 SGHDT and CDR2 YYEEEE. The CDR3 loop is CASSLGLAGISSYNEQFF. The CDR3 DNA sequence: TGTGCCAGCAGCTTAGGACTAGCGGGGATAAGCTCCTACAATGAGCAGTTCTTC.